Shown below are 26 T cell receptor beta chains from a single sample sequenced in a study of CD8 T cells in Susac syndrome. After extraction with the RNeasy kit, about 0.5 to 1 ug of the RNA was reverse transcribed using random hexamers. TCRdb passed the immunoSEQ multiplex PCR reads through MiXCR, listing each CDR3 protein once. Among 120,000 or so distinct CDR3 sequences, roughly 96% were seen once, and the ten largest hold around 0.12%. Sequenced input: CD4+ T cells from PBMCs. The source of these receptors is a human donor in good health.

The chain uses TRBV7-9 and TRBJ2-5; the match to TRBD2 covers 11 bases. The V gene end was trimmed by 4 bases and the J gene end by 2 bases; junction bases not matched to a gene: 0. CDR3 length equals 14 residues. CDR1 and CDR2 from the germline V gene are SEHNR and FQNEAQ (reference sequence). CDR3 residues: CASSWTSGQETQYF. CDR3 in DNA: TGTGCCAGCAGCTGGACTAGCGGGCAAGAGACCCAGTACTTC. Drawing the rest from reference TRBV7-9 and TRBJ2-5, the complete variable domain is DTGVSQNPRHKITKRGQNVTFRCDPISEHNRLYWYRQTLGQGPEFLTYFQNEAQLEKSRLLSDRFSAERPKGSFSTLEIQRTEQGDSAMYLCASSWTSGQETQYFGPGTRLLVL.

The genes are TRBV5-1 and TRBJ2-6; D is unresolved. The V end lost 0 bases, the J end lost 0 bases, and 4 bases lay between the germline ends. CDR3 length: 15 residues. Germline V gene sequence: CDR1 SGHRS, CDR2 YFSETQ. The CDR3, as DNA: TGCGCCAGCAGCTTGGAATTCTCTGGGGCCAACGTCCTGACTTTC. This sequence encodes CASSLEFSGANVLTF.

V and J are TRBV6-2 or TRBV6-3 and TRBJ2-6; possible D gene TRBD1, 6 bases. V lost 4 bases and J 1 base, leaving 11 bases between the germline ends. Germline loops: CDR1 MNHEY, CDR2 SVGEGT. The CDR3 totals 16 residues. The CDR3 protein is CASSSRQVSGANVLTF. CDR3 DNA: TGTGCCAGCAGTTCCCGACAGGTATCTGGGGCCAACGTCCTGACTTTC.

CDR3 in amino acids: CASSLALATRETQYF. The CDR3 coding sequence is TGTGCCAGCAGCTTGGCCCTAGCGACTCGGGAGACCCAGTACTTC. V usage is TRBV5-4 and J usage is TRBJ2-5; D possibly corresponds to TRBD2 (6 bases). Germline V gene data show CDR1 as SGHNT and CDR2 as YYREEE (reference sequence). V lost 0 bases and J 5 bases, leaving 14 bases between the germline ends. The CDR3 spans 15 residues.

The rearrangement uses TRBV3-1 and TRBJ2-1; 7 bases are shared with TRBD2. V lost 1 base, J lost 7 bases, and 7 bases stayed unmatched. Germline V gene sequence: CDR1 LGHDT, CDR2 YNNKEL (reference sequence). CDR3 length equals 15 residues. The CDR3 is CASSQAGGPRNEQFF. As DNA, the CDR3 is TGTGCCAGCAGCCAAGCGGGAGGCCCTCGAAATGAGCAGTTCTTC.

The J gene is TRBJ2-1, the V gene TRBV3-1; 10 bases are a match to TRBD2. Looked up from germline, CDR1 is LGHDT and CDR2 is YNNKEL (reference sequence). V lost 4 bases and J lost 7; bases outside the gene matches: 4. The CDR3 spans 14 residues. CDR3 in amino acids: CASSLSGRANEQFF. CDR3 DNA sequence: TGTGCCAGCAGCCTCAGCGGGAGGGCTAATGAGCAGTTCTTC.

In nucleotides, the CDR3 is TGTGCCTGGAGTGGCATTCCTACAGACGGGGAGCTGTTTTTT. Residues: CAWSGIPTDGELFF. V and J are TRBV30 and TRBJ2-2, with unresolved D. The germline gives CDR1 GTSNPN, CDR2 SVGIG (reference sequence). The CDR3 is 14 amino acids. Trimming removed 1 base at V and 7 bases at J, with 13 bases between.

The chain employs TRBV6-5 and TRBJ1-1; D uncertain. This CDR3 is 14 amino acids long. V was shortened by 2 bases and J by 1 base, with 8 bases between the two germline ends. Germline CDR1 is MNHEY and CDR2 is SVGAGI. The CDR3 reads CASSYVGQNTEAFF. Written as DNA, the CDR3 is TGTGCCAGCAGTTACGTCGGTCAGAACACTGAAGCTTTCTTT.

The rearrangement uses TRBV29-1 and TRBJ2-5, with D perhaps TRBD1 or TRBD2 (7 bases each). CDR3 length: 15 amino acids. CDR1 is SQVTM and CDR2 is ANQGSEA in the germline V gene. V was trimmed by 7 bases and J by 9 bases, leaving 27 bases between them. The CDR3 sequence is CSGNPPGDPGGAQYF. The CDR3 DNA follows: TGCAGCGGCAACCCCCCCGGGGACCCAGGGGGGGCCCAGTACTTC.

This chain joins TRBV9 and TRBJ2-1; TRBD2 matches at 11 bases. V gave up 2 bases and J gave up 4 bases; unmatched junction bases: 11. CDR1 SGDLS and CDR2 YYNGEE come from the germline V gene. CDR3 length: 18 residues. The CDR3 DNA reads as TGTGCCAGCAGCGTTTCATCCGGGACTAGCGGAGCGTACAATGAGCAGTTCTTC. As protein: CASSVSSGTSGAYNEQFF.

The chain is built from TRBV24-1 and TRBJ1-5; D is possibly TRBD1 (5 bases). Germline V CDR1 and CDR2: KGHDR, SFDVKD. The CDR3 spans 13 residues. V was cut by 6 bases and J by 6 bases, with 11 bases left in between. CDR3 protein: CATSKGAGQPQHF. As DNA, the CDR3 is TGTGCCACCAGTAAAGGGGCGGGTCAGCCCCAGCATTTT.

V usage is TRBV21-1 and J usage is TRBJ1-1; the table's D call, TRBD1, was not checked against the DNA. TRBV21-1 is a recognized pseudogene. CDR3 length: 15 amino acids. DNA for the CDR3: TGTGCCAGCAGTAGAGAAAGGGGGATGAACACTGAAGCTTTCTTT. Protein product: CASSRERGMNTEAFF.

The count of this clonotype is one. CDR3 DNA: TGTGCCAGCAGAGATAGCTCCTCTGGGGCCAACGTCCTGACTTTC. Translation gives CASRDSSSGANVLTF. The chain has TRBV28 and TRBJ2-6, with D hard to call. The germline V gene encodes CDR1 MDHEN and CDR2 SYDVKM. V was clipped by 6 bases and J by 0 bases, with 9 bases between them. This CDR3 has 15 amino acids. The full variable domain, completed using reference TRBV28 and TRBJ2-6, is DVKVTQSSRYLVKRTGEKVFLECVQDMDHENMFWYRQDPGLGLRLIYFSYDVKMKEKGDIPEGYSVSREKKERFSLILESASTNQTSMYLCASRDSSSGANVLTFGAGSRLTVL.

This chain uses TRBV5-1 with TRBJ2-7; 7 nucleotides agree with TRBD1. J gave up 7 bases and V 0 bases, and 1 base lay outside the gene matches. Germline V gene sequence: CDR1 SGHRS, CDR2 YFSETQ. The CDR3 is 12 amino acids. CDR3 sequence (DNA): TGCGCCAGCAGCTTGGGACAGGGAGAGCAGTACTTC. Amino acids: CASSLGQGEQYF.

V usage is TRBV7-2 and J usage is TRBJ2-5; 12 nucleotides match TRBD2. The J segment lost 4 bases and the V segment lost 6 bases, leaving 6 bases of the junction unmatched. Germline CDR1 and CDR2: SGHTA and FQGNSA. The CDR3 sequence is 15 residues long. CDR3: CASSPSGRGGETQYF. The CDR3 DNA reads as TGTGCCAGCAGTCCTAGCGGGAGGGGTGGAGAGACCCAGTACTTC. Full variable domain (rest looked up from reference TRBV7-2 and TRBJ2-5): GAGVSQSPSNKVTEKGKDVELRCDPISGHTALYWYRQSLGQGLEFLIYFQGNSAPDKSGLPSDRFSAERTGGSVSTLTIQRTQQEDSAVYLCASSPSGRGGETQYFGPGTRLLVL.

V is TRBV20-1 and J is TRBJ2-3; D not resolved. The CDR3 runs 13 residues. Germline-derived CDR1 and CDR2 are DFQATT and SNEGSKA (reference sequence). This CDR3 is CSTTKLGTDTQYF. The CDR3 nucleotides are TGCAGCACAACTAAGTTGGGCACAGATACGCAGTATTTT.

The chain couples TRBV28 to TRBJ2-7; the D is unclear. The CDR3 loop spans 11 amino acids. The germline V gene encodes CDR1 MDHEN and CDR2 SYDVKM. With 7 bases removed from V and 8 bases from J, the gap between germline ends came to 12 bases. The CDR3 reads CASTQGRKQYF. DNA of the CDR3: TGTGCCAGCACCCAAGGGCGGAAGCAGTACTTC.

The chain combines TRBV3-1 with TRBJ2-7, with 10 nucleotides matching TRBD2. The CDR3 spans 14 residues. CDR1 and CDR2 (germline): LGHDT, YNNKEL (reference sequence). Trimming took 3 bases from V and 4 from J; bases not matched to a gene: 3. In DNA, the CDR3 is TGTGCCAGCAGCCAGCTAGCGGGAGTTTACGAGCAGTACTTC. Encoded protein: CASSQLAGVYEQYF.

This rearrangement joins TRBV6-4 to TRBJ1-2; D remains unclear. Germline V CDR1 and CDR2: MRHNA, SNTAGT. This CDR3 is 13 amino acids long. Trimming took off 1 base at V and 2 bases at J, with 5 bases between the two ends. The CDR3 loop is CASSDFPNYGYTF. Here the CDR3 DNA reads TGTGCCAGCAGTGACTTCCCGAACTATGGCTACACCTTC.

This rearrangement joins TRBV7-9 to TRBJ1-2; the match to TRBD1 covers 10 bases. The V gene's germline CDR1 is SEHNR and CDR2 FQNEAQ (reference sequence). CDR3 length: 14 amino acids. J gave up 6 bases and V 5 bases, and 6 bases lay outside the gene matches. The CDR3 loop reads CASSRTGGIDGYTF. The CDR3 bases are TGTGCCAGCAGCCGGACAGGGGGTATCGATGGCTACACCTTC.

The CDR3 DNA sequence: TGCGCCAGCAGCGTAGGTATCCAGAGCTCCTACAATGAGCAGTTCTTC. This sequence encodes CASSVGIQSSYNEQFF. The J gene is TRBJ2-1, the V gene TRBV5-1, with D unresolved. Germline CDR1 is SGHRS and CDR2 is YFSETQ. The CDR3 covers 16 residues. V was clipped by 4 bases and J by 0 bases, with 14 bases between them.

This sequence joins TRBV29-1 and TRBJ2-4, with a tentative D call TRBD2 (5 bases). Trimming stripped 3 bases from V and 7 bases from J, with 7 bases between. Germline assignment: CDR1 SQVTM and CDR2 ANQGSEA. The CDR3 length is 11 residues. The DNA for the CDR3 is TGCAGCGTTGAGAGGAGGAACATTCAGTACTTC. It is translated as CSVERRNIQYF.

The chain joins TRBV2 to TRBJ1-3; D unresolved. CDR3 length equals 15 residues. Germline V gene data show CDR1 as SNHLY and CDR2 as FYNNEI. Trimming cost V 6 bases and J 0 bases, with 12 bases left between them. The DNA of the CDR3 is TGTGCCAGCAGGGCACGAGAGAGCTCTGGAAACACCATATATTTT. This sequence encodes CASRARESSGNTIYF. Full variable domain (rest looked up from reference TRBV2 and TRBJ1-3): EPEVTQTPSHQVTQMGQEVILRCVPISNHLYFYWYRQILGQKVEFLVSFYNNEISEKSEIFDDQFSVERPDGSNFTLKIRSTKLEDSAMYFCASRARESSGNTIYFGEGSWLTVV.

The chain has TRBV18 and TRBJ2-5; 9 positions agree with TRBD1. V was clipped by 6 bases and J by 5 bases; unmatched bases: 7. The CDR3 is made up of 14 amino acids. Germline V gene sequence: CDR1 KGHSH, CDR2 LQKENI. CDR3 bases: TGTGCCAGCTCCTGGACAGGGGTGAGCGAGACCCAGTACTTC. It yields the protein CASSWTGVSETQYF.

The rearrangement joins TRBV29-1 to TRBJ2-7; 7 positions match TRBD1. CDR1 and CDR2 (germline): SQVTM, ANQGSEA. Trimming removed 6 bases from V and 5 bases from J; junction bases left unmatched: 4. The CDR3 is made up of 11 amino acids. CDR3 DNA sequence: TGCAGCGTCAGACAGGGTAACGAGCAGTACTTC. This sequence encodes CSVRQGNEQYF.

V is TRBV5-1 and J is TRBJ2-5; tentatively, D is TRBD2 (6 bases). V lost 0 bases and J lost 2, with 8 bases in between. CDR3 length: 14 residues. The germline CDR1 and CDR2 sequences are SGHRS and YFSETQ. CDR3 protein: CASSLDGGQETQYF. DNA for the CDR3: TGCGCCAGCAGCTTGGATGGAGGGCAAGAGACCCAGTACTTC. Supplemented by reference TRBV5-1 and TRBJ2-5, the full variable domain reads KAGVTQTPRYLIKTRGQQVTLSCSPISGHRSVSWYQQTPGQGLQFLFEYFSETQRNKGNFPGRFSGRQFSNSRSEMNVSTLELGDSALYLCASSLDGGQETQYFGPGTRLLVL.